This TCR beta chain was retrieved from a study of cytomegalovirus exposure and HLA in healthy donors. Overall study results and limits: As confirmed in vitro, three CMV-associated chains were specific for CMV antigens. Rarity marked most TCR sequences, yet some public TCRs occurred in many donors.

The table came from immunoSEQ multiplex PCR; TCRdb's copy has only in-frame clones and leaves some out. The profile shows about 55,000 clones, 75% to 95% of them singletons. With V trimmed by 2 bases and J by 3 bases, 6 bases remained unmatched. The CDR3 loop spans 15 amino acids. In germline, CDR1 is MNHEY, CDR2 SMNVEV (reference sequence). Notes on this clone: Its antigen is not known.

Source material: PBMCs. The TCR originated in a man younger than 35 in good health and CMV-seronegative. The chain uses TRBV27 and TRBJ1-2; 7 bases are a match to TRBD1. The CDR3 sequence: CASSLVGRGHYGYTF. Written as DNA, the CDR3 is TGTGCCAGCAGTTTAGTCGGAAGGGGGCACTATGGCTACACCTTC.